Presented here are 4 T cell receptor beta chains from one specimen sequenced in a study of technical replicates of blood from four donors. Produced via immunoSEQ multiplex PCR; TCRdb's table is partial and in-frame only. This table holds more than 80,000 clones, around 95% found once. The specimen sequenced was T cells isolated from PBMCs. All receptors come from a human donor in good health.

This sequence joins TRBV7-2 and TRBJ2-2; 13 positions agree with TRBD2. With 4 bases clipped from V and 6 bases from J, the junction kept 2 bases outside the gene matches. Germline loops: CDR1 SGHTA, CDR2 FQGNSA. The CDR3 covers 15 residues. As DNA, the CDR3 is TGTGCCAGCAGCTGGACTAGCGGGGGACCCGGGGAGCTGTTTTTT. Translation: CASSWTSGGPGELFF.

The CDR3: CASSYLTGGETQYF. The CDR3 nucleotides read TGTGCCAGCAGTTACCTGACAGGGGGAGAGACCCAGTACTTC. The J gene is TRBJ2-5, the V gene TRBV28; the match to TRBD1 covers 9 bases. V shed 4 bases, J shed 4 bases, and the junction held 4 bases outside the gene matches. Germline V gene lookup returns CDR1 MDHEN and CDR2 SYDVKM. This CDR3 has 14 amino acids.

The CDR3 nucleotides read TGTGCCAGTAGTATAGAGGACTCCATATACCAATACGAGCAGTACTTC. It encodes CASSIEDSIYQYEQYF. The V call is TRBV19, the J call TRBJ2-7; the D gene is possibly TRBD2 (5 bases). The V end lost 0 bases, the J end lost 4 bases, and 16 bases lay between the germline ends. Germline lookup yields CDR1 LNHDA and CDR2 SQIVND (reference sequence). CDR3 length equals 16 residues.

The V gene is TRBV4-1, the J gene TRBJ2-1, with 9 bases aligning to TRBD1. Germline CDR1 reads MGHRA; CDR2 reads YSYEKL. Trimming took 0 bases from V and 4 from J; bases not matched to a gene: 13. The CDR3 runs 19 residues. CDR3 DNA: TGCGCCAGCAGCCAAGATCTTATTTGGACAGGGGTCGAATACAATGAGCAGTTCTTC. This translates into CASSQDLIWTGVEYNEQFF.